This is a list of T cell receptor beta chains from one sample in a study of T cell repertoires in cytomegalovirus infection. TCRdb reprocessed the reads with MiXCR, giving one entry per CDR3 protein. The data show under 850,000 distinct CDR3 sequences, with approximately 40% seen just once and under 3.5% held by the top ten. The specimen was PBMCs. The receptors originated from a human donor in good health (CMV status not recorded). Some clones in this sample may be carry-over from other donors' samples. CDR3s include the opening cysteine and the closing phenylalanine or tryptophan. A D gene is named only where the DNA matches it firmly. Where a row states a size, it is once, few, many or the class of an expanded clone; other rows omit it.

size: -
V: TRBV29-1
length: 13
J: TRBJ2-4
D: -
DNA: TGCAGCGTTCTGGGCGGGTCGGAAAACATTCAGTACTTC
CDR3: CSVLGGSENIQYF

size: many
V: TRBV7-2
length: 15
J: TRBJ2-7
D: -
DNA: TGTGCCAGCAGCCATGCCTTTAACCTGGGATACGAGCAGTACTTC
CDR3: CASSHAFNLGYEQYF

size: -
V: TRBV6-8
length: 13
J: TRBJ2-3
D: -
DNA: TGTGCCACGGCCCCCGGATTCACAGATACGCAGTATTTT
CDR3: CATAPGFTDTQYF

size: -
V: TRBV10-3
length: 15
J: TRBJ2-5
D: -
DNA: TGTGCCATCAGTGAGTCGAGCATGAAGAAAGAGACCCAGTACTTC
CDR3: CAISESSMKKETQYF

size: -
V: TRBV20-1
length: 12
J: TRBJ1-5
D: -
DNA: TGCAGTGCCGTCGGCGGAAATCAGCCCCAGCATTTT
CDR3: CSAVGGNQPQHF

size: few
V: TRBV27
length: 15
J: TRBJ2-1
D: -
DNA: TGTGCCAGCTCTAAGGGGGGGTCGATGTACAATGAGCAGTTCTTC
CDR3: CASSKGGSMYNEQFF

size: many
V: TRBV7-9
length: 17
J: TRBJ2-2
D: -
DNA: TGTGCCAGCAGCACCCAATTACCGCAGGGGAACACCGGGGAGCTGTTTTTT
CDR3: CASSTQLPQGNTGELFF

size: -
V: TRBV6-5
length: 13
J: TRBJ2-7
D: -
DNA: TGTTCCAGCAGTCAGTGGTTAACCTACGAGCAGTACTTC
CDR3: CSSSQWLTYEQYF

size: -
V: TRBV6-8
length: 13
J: TRBJ2-3
D: -
DNA: TGTGCCAGCAGTTACTCGAGATCAGATACGCAGTATTTT
CDR3: CASSYSRSDTQYF

size: -
V: TRBV10-3
length: 19
J: TRBJ2-1
D: TRBD1
DNA: TGTGCCATCAGTGAGAGAGGGTGGCAGGGGGCCTTCTCCTACAATGAGCAGTTCTTC
CDR3: CAISERGWQGAFSYNEQFF

size: -
V: TRBV14
length: 15
J: TRBJ2-1
D: -
DNA: TGTGCCAGCAGCCATTTAACCGCGGTCTACAATGAGCAGTTCTTC
CDR3: CASSHLTAVYNEQFF

size: -
V: TRBV7-4
length: 15
J: TRBJ2-3
D: TRBD1
DNA: TGTGCCAGCAGCTTCGACAGGGGGCGCGCAGATACGCAGTATTTT
CDR3: CASSFDRGRADTQYF

size: -
V: TRBV7-9
length: 17
J: TRBJ1-1
D: TRBD1
DNA: TGTGCCAGCAGCTTAGCTTCCAGGGGGCTCGGCCCGGCTGAAGCTTTCTTT
CDR3: CASSLASRGLGPAEAFF

size: -
V: TRBV20-1
length: 16
J: TRBJ1-5
D: -
DNA: TGCAGTGCTGTATCCCAGGGAGGAGTGGGCAATCAGCCCCAGCATTTT
CDR3: CSAVSQGGVGNQPQHF

size: many
V: TRBV7-8
length: 15
J: TRBJ2-7
D: TRBD1
DNA: TGTGCCAGCAGCTGGGGACAGGGGGCAAGCTACGAGCAGTACTTC
CDR3: CASSWGQGASYEQYF

size: few
V: TRBV7-2
length: 16
J: TRBJ2-1
D: -
DNA: TGTGCCAGCAGGCCAGCCGGGACAACGATTTACAATGAGCAGTTCTTC
CDR3: CASRPAGTTIYNEQFF

size: -
V: TRBV6-4
length: 14
J: TRBJ2-3
D: -
DNA: TGTGCCAGCAGACCCACTAGAAGCACAGATACGCAGTATTTT
CDR3: CASRPTRSTDTQYF

size: -
V: TRBV20-1
length: 18
J: TRBJ2-1
D: TRBD2
DNA: TGCAGTGCTAGAGATTGGGGGGGGCCAAGCGGGAGGGACAATGAGCAGTTCTTC
CDR3: CSARDWGGPSGRDNEQFF

size: few
V: TRBV27
length: 13
J: TRBJ1-5
D: TRBD1
DNA: TGTGCCAGCACTACAGGGGGCGGTCAGCCCCAGCATTTT
CDR3: CASTTGGGQPQHF

size: -
V: TRBV7-8
length: 17
J: TRBJ2-1
D: TRBD2
DNA: TGTGCCAGCAGCTCCCCCCGTGCGGGAGGGCCGGTCATTGAGCAGTTCTTC
CDR3: CASSSPRAGGPVIEQFF

size: -
V: TRBV11-1
length: 14
J: TRBJ2-5
D: -
DNA: TGTGCCAGCAGCTCCCCCAGCGGACTAGAGACCCAGTACTTC
CDR3: CASSSPSGLETQYF

size: -
V: TRBV11-2
length: 14
J: TRBJ2-5
D: -
DNA: TGTGCCAGCAGCTTAGTGGCAGGGTATGAGACCCAGTACTTC
CDR3: CASSLVAGYETQYF

size: -
V: TRBV20-1
length: 14
J: TRBJ2-7
D: -
DNA: TGCAGTGCCCCCACGGGGGGCACCGATTACGAGCAGTACTTC
CDR3: CSAPTGGTDYEQYF

size: -
V: TRBV12-3/TRBV12-4
length: 17
J: TRBJ2-4
D: -
DNA: TGTGCCAGCAGTTTAGCGCTTGGGTCCTCAGCCAAAAACATTCAGTACTTC
CDR3: CASSLALGSSAKNIQYF

size: few
V: TRBV5-4
length: 13
J: TRBJ1-1
D: -
DNA: TGTGCCAGCAGCCCCTCACGGTTCACTGAAGCTTTCTTT
CDR3: CASSPSRFTEAFF

size: many
V: TRBV28
length: 13
J: TRBJ1-5
D: -
DNA: TGTGCCAGCAGTTCGCCATCCCCACCGCCCCAGCATTTT
CDR3: CASSSPSPPPQHF

size: -
V: TRBV10-1
length: 14
J: TRBJ2-2
D: -
DNA: TGCGCCAGCAGTGCGAGGAGTGAAACCGGGGAGCTGTTTTTT
CDR3: CASSARSETGELFF

size: many
V: TRBV7-2
length: 14
J: TRBJ2-6
D: -
DNA: TGTGCCAGCAGCTTAGATCGGGGGGCCAACGTCCTGACTTTC
CDR3: CASSLDRGANVLTF

size: many
V: TRBV7-2
length: 13
J: TRBJ1-1
D: -
DNA: TGTGCCAGCAGCAGACAGGAGAACACTGAAGCTTTCTTT
CDR3: CASSRQENTEAFF

size: once
V: TRBV12-3/TRBV12-4
length: 12
J: TRBJ1-1
D: -
DNA: TGTGCCAGCGTCTCCAGGGCCTTCTTTGCTTTCTTT
CDR3: CASVSRAFFAFF

size: few
V: TRBV5-1
length: 12
J: TRBJ2-5
D: -
DNA: TGCGCCAGCAGCTCGACAGGACAGACCCAGTACTTC
CDR3: CASSSTGQTQYF

size: many
V: TRBV28
length: 14
J: TRBJ2-7
D: TRBD1
DNA: TGTGCCAGCAGTTCGGGACAGGGGATCTACGAGCAGTACTTC
CDR3: CASSSGQGIYEQYF

size: -
V: TRBV6-6
length: 13
J: TRBJ1-1
D: TRBD1
DNA: TGTGCCAGCAATCAACAGGGGGGCCCTGGGGCTTTCTTT
CDR3: CASNQQGGPGAFF

size: -
V: TRBV6-6
length: 11
J: TRBJ2-7
D: -
DNA: TGTGCCAGCAGTTACAGGGGGAAAAAGTACTTC
CDR3: CASSYRGKKYF

size: -
V: TRBV7-8
length: 14
J: TRBJ2-1
D: -
DNA: TGTGCCAGCAGCCCACCCCGGCCTTACAATGAGCAGTTCTTC
CDR3: CASSPPRPYNEQFF

size: once
V: TRBV28
length: 14
J: TRBJ1-5
D: -
DNA: TGTGCCAGCAGTTTATCGGGGTTGGGTCAGCCCCGGCATTTT
CDR3: CASSLSGLGQPRHF

size: -
V: TRBV5-1
length: 18
J: TRBJ2-2
D: -
DNA: TGCGCCAGCAGCGGACTCGACAGCTCCTACGCGAACACCGGGGAGCTGTTTTTT
CDR3: CASSGLDSSYANTGELFF

size: few
V: TRBV7-2
length: 11
J: TRBJ2-5
D: -
DNA: TGTGCCAGCACGGGACTCGGGACCCAGTACTTC
CDR3: CASTGLGTQYF

size: -
V: TRBV14
length: 15
J: TRBJ1-1
D: -
DNA: TGTGCCAGCAGCCAAGAGTTTCGCCGAAACACTGAAGCTTTCTTT
CDR3: CASSQEFRRNTEAFF

size: -
V: TRBV11-1
length: 13
J: TRBJ1-1
D: -
DNA: TGTGCCAGCAGCTTCAACAGGGAGGATGAAGCTTTCTTT
CDR3: CASSFNREDEAFF

size: -
V: TRBV27
length: 13
J: TRBJ2-3
D: -
DNA: TGTGCCAGCAGAGGCAGGGTCACAGATACGCAGTATTTT
CDR3: CASRGRVTDTQYF

size: few
V: TRBV19
length: 14
J: TRBJ1-5
D: -
DNA: TGTGCCTCAACGACGGGGAATAGCAATCAGCCCCAGCATTTT
CDR3: CASTTGNSNQPQHF

size: few
V: TRBV4-1
length: 16
J: TRBJ2-3
D: -
DNA: TGCGCCAGCAGCCAGATCGACAAGAGGTTCACAGATACGCAGTATTTT
CDR3: CASSQIDKRFTDTQYF